The clone carrying this TCR beta chain was observed at least ten times. The antigen is undetermined. With 3 bases removed from V and 1 base from J, the gap between germline ends came to 14 bases. Germline V lookup: CDR1 SGHRS, CDR2 YFSETQ. This CDR3 contains 17 residues. This sample stems from a study of T-cell memory formation after mild COVID-19. For the study at large: In these data, TCR clusters were largely donor specific. The study's findings and limits: Among contracting clones, CD4+ were mainly CM/EM and CD8+ enriched in EMRA. CD4/CD8 balance held among clones contracting day 15 to 85, and later expanders leaned CD4+.

TCRdb reprocessed the 5' RACE reads via MiXCR and lists one record per CDR3 protein. The sample has 500,000 to 600,000 distinct CDR3 sequences, roughly 18% seen once. This TCR was recovered from an adult woman who had mild COVID-19 (a few samples of this study predate the infection). Cell type and time point are not known. V gene TRBV5-1 combines with J gene TRBJ2-6; D tentatively fits TRBD1 or TRBD2 (6 bases each). Sequenced: PBMCs or a T cell subset sorted from them (not recorded which). The CDR3 loop is CASSSFTGASGANVLTF. In DNA, the CDR3 is TGCGCCAGCAGCTCTTTTACGGGGGCATCTGGGGCCAACGTCCTGACTTTC.